These 8 T cell receptor beta chains were all obtained from the same sample, sequenced in a study of T cell responses to AZD1222 COVID-19 vaccine. The protocol was immunoSEQ multiplex PCR, while the TCRdb copy is restricted to in-frame clones and leaves out a portion. The sample shows about 110,000 clones, around nine tenths of them seen only once. This sample comprised peripheral blood, obtained on day 0 of AZD1222 vaccination. These receptors were collected from an adult in good health.

This sequence joins TRBV15 and TRBJ1-3; D gene ambiguous. The ends were cut back, 1 base at V and 4 bases at J, with 5 bases in the middle. The CDR3 totals 13 residues. Germline CDR1 LNHNV, CDR2 YYDKDF (reference sequence). As DNA, the CDR3 is TGTGCCACCAGCAGAGTCCGGGGAAACACCATATATTTT. This sequence encodes CATSRVRGNTIYF.

The genes are TRBV5-1 and TRBJ2-5, with 15 bases lining up with TRBD2. With V trimmed by 2 bases and J by 2 bases, 7 bases remained unmatched. The CDR3 is 18 amino acids. CDR1 is SGHRS and CDR2 is YFSETQ in the germline V gene. CDR3 nucleotides: TGCGCCAGCAGCTTTGGAGGGACTAGCGGGGGGAAACAAGAGACCCAGTACTTC. Translated, it gives CASSFGGTSGGKQETQYF.

V is TRBV27 and J is TRBJ2-7, with TRBD2 matching 8 bases. The CDR3 has 14 amino acids. The germline gives CDR1 MNHEY, CDR2 SMNVEV (reference sequence). The J segment lost 6 bases and the V segment lost 5 bases, leaving 9 bases of the junction unmatched. The CDR3 protein is CASSPAGTRGEQYF. CDR3 DNA sequence: TGTGCCAGCAGTCCCGCCGGGACTAGGGGCGAGCAGTACTTC.

The chain joins TRBV7-9 to TRBJ2-7; D may correspond to TRBD1 or TRBD2 (6 bases each). In germline, CDR1 is SEHNR, CDR2 FQNEAQ (reference sequence). V dropped 5 bases and J dropped 11 bases, with 19 bases sitting between them. The CDR3 sequence is 13 residues long. CDR3 protein: CASSPPRQGRKYV. The CDR3 DNA reads TGTGCCAGCAGCCCACCGAGGCAGGGGAGGAAGTACGTC.

This clone has only a few counts. The V call is TRBV24-1, the J call TRBJ2-3; 7 bases align to TRBD1. Germline CDR1 and CDR2: KGHDR and SFDVKD. The CDR3 spans 16 residues. V lost 3 bases and J lost 4; bases outside the gene matches: 9. CDR3 loop: CATSDRTGWGPDTQYF. As DNA, the CDR3 is TGTGCCACCAGTGATCGGACAGGTTGGGGTCCAGATACGCAGTATTTT.

The chain combines TRBV4-1 with TRBJ2-1; D remains unclear. V was cut by 0 bases and J by 7 bases, with 7 bases left in between. The germline V gene has CDR1 MGHRA and CDR2 YSYEKL. This CDR3 is 13 amino acids long. CDR3 nucleotide sequence: TGCGCCAGCAGCCAAGAAAACTATAATGAGCAGTTCTTC. Protein product: CASSQENYNEQFF.

This clone was seen a single time. V is TRBV27 and J is TRBJ2-7, with 7 bases identical to TRBD2. Looked up from germline, CDR1 is MNHEY and CDR2 is SMNVEV (reference sequence). The ends lost 5 bases at V and 9 bases at J; junction bases unmatched: 10. The CDR3 has 13 amino acids. The DNA for the CDR3 is TGTGCCAGCAGTCCAGCGGGACGAACTGGGCAGTACGTC. It is translated as CASSPAGRTGQYV.

This chain links TRBV4-1 with TRBJ2-1, with 7 positions matching TRBD1. V lost 1 base and J lost 3; bases outside the gene matches: 6. From germline, CDR1 is MGHRA and CDR2 YSYEKL. The CDR3 runs 16 residues. The CDR3 sequence is CASSQAPGTVYNEQFF. In nucleotides, the CDR3 is TGCGCCAGCAGCCAAGCCCCCGGGACAGTCTACAATGAGCAGTTCTTC.